The clone carrying this TCR beta chain has a handful of counts. This record comes from a study of blood T cells in healthy people across ages. CDR1 SGHAT and CDR2 FQNNGV come from the germline V gene. The CDR3 totals 16 residues. Trimming stripped 4 bases from V and 4 bases from J, with 19 bases between. Drawn from each donor were approximately 9.5 milliliters of peripheral blood. Each sample used at least 6 million PBMCs. Combining a sample-barcoded 5' primer with a J-beta primer mix, a second PCR ran for roughly 6 to 12 cycles. Each cDNA molecule was tagged by a template-switch adaptor that had 12 random nucleotides. MiXCR, applied by TCRdb to the 5' RACE reads, yields one record per CDR3 protein. The table records over 1,200,000 distinct CDR3 sequences, 55% to 75% of them present only once.

This clonotype was obtained from a man younger than 35 in good health. The V gene is TRBV11-2, the J gene TRBJ2-5, with D tentatively TRBD2 (7 bases). Input material: blood. The CDR3 sequence is CASSSSGGGMGETQYF. The CDR3 DNA sequence: TGTGCCAGCAGCTCTAGCGGAGGGGGGATGGGAGAGACCCAGTACTTC.